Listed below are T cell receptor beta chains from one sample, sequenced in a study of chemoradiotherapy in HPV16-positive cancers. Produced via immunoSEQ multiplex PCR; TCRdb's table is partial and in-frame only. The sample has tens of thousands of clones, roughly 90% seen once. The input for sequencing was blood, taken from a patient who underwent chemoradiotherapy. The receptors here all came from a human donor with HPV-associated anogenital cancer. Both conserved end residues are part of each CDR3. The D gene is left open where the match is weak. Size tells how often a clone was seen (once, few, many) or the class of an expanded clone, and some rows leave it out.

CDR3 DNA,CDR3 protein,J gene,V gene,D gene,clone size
TGTGCCAGCAGCTATACAGGGGCCGCAGATACGCAGTATTTT,CASSYTGAADTQYF,TRBJ2-3,TRBV11-2,TRBD1,.
TGTGCCAGCTCACCACGCGGGTTCCCCTACGAGCAGTACTTC,CASSPRGFPYEQYF,TRBJ2-7,TRBV18,.,.
TGTGCCAGCAGTTCCGGGACAGGGGCCTCCGAGCAGTACTTC,CASSSGTGASEQYF,TRBJ2-7,TRBV6-1,TRBD1,few
TGTGCCAGCAGCTTCGGGCAGATCAATGAGCAGTTCTTC,CASSFGQINEQFF,TRBJ2-1,TRBV7-6,.,.
TGCGCCAGCAGCCACTCCGACAGGGGGGGCGGCGGCACTGAAGCTTTCTTT,CASSHSDRGGGGTEAFF,TRBJ1-1,TRBV4-3,TRBD1,.
TGTGCTAGTGGTTTAACTAGCGGGGGTTGGGAGACCCAGTACTTC,CASGLTSGGWETQYF,TRBJ2-5,TRBV12-5,TRBD2,.
TGTGCCAGCAGTCCACCGGGTTTCTACGAGCAGTACTTC,CASSPPGFYEQYF,TRBJ2-7,TRBV6-5,.,.
TGTGCCAGCAGCTTAGCGGCGGCTTCAGTCTCCGAGACCCAGTACTTC,CASSLAAASVSETQYF,TRBJ2-5,TRBV7-2,.,.
TGTGCCTGTTGGACAGGGGGTAGGGATGAGCAGTTCTTC,CACWTGGRDEQFF,TRBJ2-1,TRBV30,TRBD1,.
TGCAGTGCGGAGCGGTCGGATGGCTACACCTTC,CSAERSDGYTF,TRBJ1-2,TRBV20-1,.,.
TGTGCCAGCAGCGCACGCACTGAAGCTTTCTTT,CASSARTEAFF,TRBJ1-1,TRBV6-5,.,.
TGTGCCACCAGCAGCGGGGATTCCTACGAGCAGTACTTC,CATSSGDSYEQYF,TRBJ2-7,TRBV15,.,.
TGTGCCAGCAGGGGGGCTTCCCGCGAGCAGTACTTC,CASRGASREQYF,TRBJ2-7,TRBV2,.,.
TGTGCCAGCAGCCAGGTTATAGCGGGGGCGGGCACAGATACGCAGTATTTT,CASSQVIAGAGTDTQYF,TRBJ2-3,TRBV4-2,TRBD2,.
TGTGCCAGCAGCTCCGGTACAGGCCCTCTAATGAACACCGGGGAGCTGTTTTTT,CASSSGTGPLMNTGELFF,TRBJ2-2,TRBV11-3,.,.
TGTGCCAGCAGCCCCGGACAGGGGATATCCAATGAGCAGTTCTTC,CASSPGQGISNEQFF,TRBJ2-1,TRBV5-6,TRBD1,.
TGTGCCAGCAGCATTACCTCTACAGAGGGCAATCAGCCCCAGCATTTT,CASSITSTEGNQPQHF,TRBJ1-5,TRBV21-1,.,.
TGTGCCAGCAGCTCTAGCGGGAGGGCCTTCGGGGGGGAGCTGTTTTTT,CASSSSGRAFGGELFF,TRBJ2-2,TRBV5-4,TRBD2,.
TGTGCCAGCAGCTTTTTACCGGGTAGCGGGAGAAGTTACGAGCAGTACTTC,CASSFLPGSGRSYEQYF,TRBJ2-7,TRBV7-2,TRBD2,.
TGTGCCAGCAACAGAGCGCCCTCGGGGGGCTACACCTTC,CASNRAPSGGYTF,TRBJ1-2,TRBV6-5,.,.
TGTGCCAGCAGCTTAGGGCAAGGCGTCGGGGAGCTGTTTTTT,CASSLGQGVGELFF,TRBJ2-2,TRBV7-7,.,.
TGTGCCAGCAGCTTGGCAAGGGGACTAGCGGGAGTAGGGACCGGGGAGCTGTTTTTT,CASSLARGLAGVGTGELFF,TRBJ2-2,TRBV5-4,TRBD2,.
TGTGCCAGCAGCTTCGGGGGTGGTAGCGAGCAGTACTTC,CASSFGGGSEQYF,TRBJ2-7,TRBV13,.,.
TGTGCCAGCAGTAATCCGTATGTCCAAGAGACCCAGTACTTC,CASSNPYVQETQYF,TRBJ2-5,TRBV7-9,.,.
TGCGCCAGCAGCCCTGGACAGGGGGACACCGGGGAGCTGTTTTTT,CASSPGQGDTGELFF,TRBJ2-2,TRBV5-1,TRBD1,few
TGCGCCAGCAGCCAAGGGGTATCCGCGGGGGGGAACACAGATACGCAGTATTTT,CASSQGVSAGGNTDTQYF,TRBJ2-3,TRBV4-3,TRBD2,.
TGTGCCAGTAGTATCGCTGGAAACATTCAGTACTTC,CASSIAGNIQYF,TRBJ2-4,TRBV19,.,.
TGCGCCAGCAGCCAGGAGACAGTCTCCTACGAGCAGTACTTC,CASSQETVSYEQYF,TRBJ2-7,TRBV5-1,.,.
TGTGCCAGCAGCTTATACGGGGGAAACACCATATATTTT,CASSLYGGNTIYF,TRBJ1-3,TRBV11-2,.,.
TGTGCCAGCAGTCCCGGACAGAACACTGAAGCTTTCTTT,CASSPGQNTEAFF,TRBJ1-1,TRBV5-4,.,medium-sized